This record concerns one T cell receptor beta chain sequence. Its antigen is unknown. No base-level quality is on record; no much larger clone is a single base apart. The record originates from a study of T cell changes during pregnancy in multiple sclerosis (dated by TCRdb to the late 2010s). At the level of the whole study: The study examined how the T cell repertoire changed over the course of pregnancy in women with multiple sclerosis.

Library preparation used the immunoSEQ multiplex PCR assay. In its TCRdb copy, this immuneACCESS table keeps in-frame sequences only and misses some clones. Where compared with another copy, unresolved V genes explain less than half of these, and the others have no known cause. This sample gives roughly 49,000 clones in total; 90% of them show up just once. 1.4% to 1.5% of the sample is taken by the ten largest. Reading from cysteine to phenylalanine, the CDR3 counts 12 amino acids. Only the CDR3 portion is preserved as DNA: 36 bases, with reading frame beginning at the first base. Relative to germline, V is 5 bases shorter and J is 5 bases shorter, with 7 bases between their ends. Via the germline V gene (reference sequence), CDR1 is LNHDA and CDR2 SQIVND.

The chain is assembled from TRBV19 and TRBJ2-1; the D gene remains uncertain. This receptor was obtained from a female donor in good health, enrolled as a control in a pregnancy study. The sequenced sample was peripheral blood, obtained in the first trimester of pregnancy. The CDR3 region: CASSFIDNEQFF. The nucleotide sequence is TGTGCCAGTAGTTTCATTGACAATGAGCAGTTCTTC.